These 14 T cell receptor beta chains were sequenced from one sample in a study of shared clonotypes between healthy human individuals. Naive CD8 cells comprised CD45RO-negative, CCR7-positively selected cells, excluding terminally differentiated effector memory CD45RA+ cells. Generated by immunoSEQ multiplex PCR, the TCRdb table keeps only in-frame clones and is missing some. The sample shows 2 million to 2.5 million clones, approximately 94% of them seen only once. What was sequenced was naive CD8+ T cells from PBMCs. Source of these receptors: a man aged 18 to 30 in good health. Some clones in this sample may be carry-over from other donors' samples.

This chain uses TRBV28 with TRBJ1-3; no definite D call. Germline assignment: CDR1 MDHEN and CDR2 SYDVKM. CDR3 length: 15 residues. V was trimmed by 5 bases and J by 0 bases, leaving 11 bases between them. The CDR3 region is CASSPGRSSGNTIYF. The CDR3 nucleotides read TGTGCCAGCAGTCCCGGTCGCAGCTCTGGAAACACCATATATTTT.

This clone showed up just a few times. This chain uses TRBV7-9 with TRBJ2-1; D gene uncertain. V was cut by 4 bases and J by 4 bases, with 8 bases left in between. CDR1 and CDR2 (germline): SEHNR, FQNEAQ (reference sequence). The CDR3 covers 13 residues. CDR3 loop: CASSYRVYNEQFF. Here the CDR3 DNA reads TGTGCCAGCAGCTACCGAGTATACAATGAGCAGTTCTTC.

The chain couples TRBV7-9 to TRBJ2-3; 10 bases map to TRBD1. The V segment lost 0 bases and the J segment 5 bases; nucleotides outside the gene matches: 2. The CDR3 runs to 15 residues. The V gene's germline CDR1 is SEHNR and CDR2 FQNEAQ (reference sequence). The CDR3 bases are TGTGCCAGCAGCTTAGCGACAGGGGGCTTAGATACGCAGTATTTT. This translates into CASSLATGGLDTQYF. Variable domain in full (rest from reference TRBV7-9 and TRBJ2-3): DTGVSQNPRHKITKRGQNVTFRCDPISEHNRLYWYRQTLGQGPEFLTYFQNEAQLEKSRLLSDRFSAERPKGSFSTLEIQRTEQGDSAMYLCASSLATGGLDTQYFGPGTRLTVL.

The chain joins TRBV28 to TRBJ1-4; D unresolved. The V end was cut by 3 bases, the J end by 4 bases, with 9 bases between. Germline assignment: CDR1 MDHEN and CDR2 SYDVKM. This CDR3 has 14 residues. The CDR3 sequence is CASSFGVFNEKLFF. The DNA for the CDR3 is TGTGCCAGCAGTTTCGGGGTTTTTAATGAAAAACTGTTTTTT.

A note on this clone: The same CDR3 arises from other DNA sequences in this sample as well. The genes are TRBV29-1 and TRBJ2-7; D is uncertain. Trimming cost V 6 bases and J 3 bases, with 18 bases left between them. This CDR3 is 14 amino acids long. Germline V gives CDR1 SQVTM, CDR2 ANQGSEA. CDR3 loop: CSVGTSGVVYEQYF. CDR3 nucleotides: TGCAGCGTAGGAACAAGTGGGGTGGTCTACGAGCAGTACTTC.

The rearrangement uses TRBV29-1 and TRBJ2-1; D is undetermined. V was trimmed by 5 bases and J by 9 bases, leaving 8 bases between them. Per germline, CDR1 SQVTM and CDR2 ANQGSEA. The CDR3 spans 10 residues. The CDR3 region is CSVLMSEQFF. CDR3 DNA sequence: TGCAGCGTTCTGATGAGTGAGCAGTTCTTC.

As to this clone: This specimen includes other DNA sequences encoding the same CDR3. The genes are TRBV27 and TRBJ2-3, with 10 positions matching TRBD2. This CDR3 contains 14 residues. J was trimmed by 2 bases and V by 5 bases; bases with no gene match: 1. The germline gives CDR1 MNHEY, CDR2 SMNVEV (reference sequence). The CDR3 spells CASSLAGATDTQYF. CDR3 nucleotides: TGTGCCAGCAGTCTAGCGGGAGCCACAGATACGCAGTATTTT.

This sequence joins TRBV11-2 and TRBJ2-3, with unresolved D. Germline-derived CDR1 and CDR2 are SGHAT and FQNNGV. The germline V and J ends were trimmed by 2 bases and 0 bases, with 9 bases remaining between them. This CDR3 is built from 15 residues. CDR3 DNA: TGTGCCAGCAGCTTAAGGCGGAGCAGCACAGATACGCAGTATTTT. Protein product: CASSLRRSSTDTQYF.

V is TRBV7-9 and J is TRBJ1-5; D might be TRBD1 (5 bases). This CDR3 has 12 residues. Trimming removed 5 bases at V and 7 bases at J, with 9 bases between. From germline, CDR1 is SEHNR and CDR2 FQNEAQ (reference sequence). The CDR3 nucleotides are TGTGCCAGCAGCAAGGGGAACCAGCCCCAGCATTTT. Protein: CASSKGNQPQHF.

The gene calls are TRBV19 and TRBJ2-7; 8 positions agree with TRBD1. Germline trimming cut 3 bases from V and 4 bases from J; bases unmatched to any gene: 11. The germline gives CDR1 LNHDA, CDR2 SQIVND (reference sequence). This CDR3 region has 16 residues. The CDR3 DNA reads TGTGCCAGTAGTATCCCCAGGGGGCTGGTTGGATACGAGCAGTACTTC. This translates into CASSIPRGLVGYEQYF.

In its sample, this clone was seen a few times. V and J are TRBV18 and TRBJ2-7; 13 bases fit TRBD2. J was trimmed by 5 bases and V by 3 bases; bases with no gene match: 4. This CDR3 is built from 15 residues. Germline V lookup: CDR1 KGHSH, CDR2 LQKENI. The CDR3 bases are TGTGCCAGCTCACCCAGGACTAGCGGGAGCCACGAGCAGTACTTC. Translating gives CASSPRTSGSHEQYF.

The chain employs TRBV19 and TRBJ2-2; D is undetermined. The germline gives CDR1 LNHDA, CDR2 SQIVND (reference sequence). The CDR3 has 14 amino acids. V lost 3 bases and J lost 3, with 8 bases in between. CDR3 sequence reads: CASSMGQYTGELFF. The CDR3 DNA follows: TGTGCCAGTAGTATGGGTCAGTACACCGGGGAGCTGTTTTTT.

V gene TRBV11-3 combines with J gene TRBJ2-7, with D unclear. Germline assignment: CDR1 SGHNT and CDR2 YENEEA. V lost 5 bases and J lost 0, with 8 bases in between. This CDR3 region has 13 residues. CDR3 DNA: TGTGCCAGCAGCCCTCGATACTCCTACGAGCAGTACTTC. This translates into CASSPRYSYEQYF. Full variable domain (rest looked up from reference TRBV11-3 and TRBJ2-7): EAGVVQSPRYKIIEKKQPVAFWCNPISGHNTLYWYLQNLGQGPELLIRYENEEAVDDSQLPKDRFSAERLKGVDSTLKIQPAELGDSAVYLCASSPRYSYEQYFGPGTRLTVT.

The J gene is TRBJ2-3, the V gene TRBV7-6; no firm D call. CDR3 size: 13 residues. V shed 3 bases and J shed 6 bases, with 10 bases lying between them. CDR1 and CDR2 from the germline V gene are SGHVS and FNYEAQ. In DNA form, the CDR3 reads TGTGCCAGCAGCTTCCAAATCGCGGATACGCAGTATTTT. It codes for CASSFQIADTQYF.